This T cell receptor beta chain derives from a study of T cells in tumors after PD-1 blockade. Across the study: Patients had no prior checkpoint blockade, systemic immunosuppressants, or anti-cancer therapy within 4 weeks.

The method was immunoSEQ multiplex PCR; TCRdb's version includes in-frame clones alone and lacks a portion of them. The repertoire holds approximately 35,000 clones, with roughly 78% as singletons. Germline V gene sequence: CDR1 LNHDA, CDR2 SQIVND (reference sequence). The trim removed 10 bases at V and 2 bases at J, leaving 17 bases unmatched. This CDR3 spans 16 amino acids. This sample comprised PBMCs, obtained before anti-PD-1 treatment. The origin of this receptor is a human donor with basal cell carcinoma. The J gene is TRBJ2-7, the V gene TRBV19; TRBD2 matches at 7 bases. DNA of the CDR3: TGTGCCACCCCAAGCCCGGAAGCGGGGAATACCTACGAGCAGTACTTC. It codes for CATPSPEAGNTYEQYF.